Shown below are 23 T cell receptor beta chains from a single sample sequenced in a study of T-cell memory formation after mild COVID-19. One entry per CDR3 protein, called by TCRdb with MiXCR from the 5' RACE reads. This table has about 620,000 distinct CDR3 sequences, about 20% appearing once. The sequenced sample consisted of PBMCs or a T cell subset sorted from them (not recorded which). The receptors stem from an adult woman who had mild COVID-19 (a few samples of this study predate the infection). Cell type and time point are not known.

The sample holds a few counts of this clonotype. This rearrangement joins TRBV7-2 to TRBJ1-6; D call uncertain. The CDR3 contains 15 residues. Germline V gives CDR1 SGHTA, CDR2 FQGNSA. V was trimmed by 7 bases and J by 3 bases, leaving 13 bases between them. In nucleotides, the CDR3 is TGTGCCAGCAACGTCCCCACCCGCTATAATTCACCCCTCCACTTT. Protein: CASNVPTRYNSPLHF.

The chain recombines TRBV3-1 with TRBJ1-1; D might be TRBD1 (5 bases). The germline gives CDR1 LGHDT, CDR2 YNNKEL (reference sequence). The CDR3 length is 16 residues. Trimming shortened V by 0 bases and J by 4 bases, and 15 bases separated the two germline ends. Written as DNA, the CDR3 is TGTGCCAGCAGCCAAGAGGGGTTTGCGACAGTCACTGAAGCTTTCTTT. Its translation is CASSQEGFATVTEAFF.

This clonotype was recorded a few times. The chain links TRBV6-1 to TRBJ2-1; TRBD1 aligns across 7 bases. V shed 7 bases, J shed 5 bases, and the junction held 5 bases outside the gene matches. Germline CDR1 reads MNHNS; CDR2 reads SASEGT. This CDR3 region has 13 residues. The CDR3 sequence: CASKRGQDNEQFF. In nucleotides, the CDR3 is TGTGCCAGCAAAAGGGGGCAGGACAATGAGCAGTTCTTC.

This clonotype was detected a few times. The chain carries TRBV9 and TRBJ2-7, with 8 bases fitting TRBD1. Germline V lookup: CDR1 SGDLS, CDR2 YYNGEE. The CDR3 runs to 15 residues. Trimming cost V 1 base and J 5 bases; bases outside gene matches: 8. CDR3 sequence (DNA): TGTGCCAGCAGCGTAAGGCCAGGGGGCTTCAACGAGCAGTACTTC. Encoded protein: CASSVRPGGFNEQYF.

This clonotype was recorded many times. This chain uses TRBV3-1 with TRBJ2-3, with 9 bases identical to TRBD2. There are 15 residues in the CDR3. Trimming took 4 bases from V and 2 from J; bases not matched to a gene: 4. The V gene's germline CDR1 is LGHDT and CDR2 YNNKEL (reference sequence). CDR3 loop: CASSPSGGPTDTQYF. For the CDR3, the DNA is TGTGCCAGCAGCCCGAGCGGGGGGCCCACAGATACGCAGTATTTT.

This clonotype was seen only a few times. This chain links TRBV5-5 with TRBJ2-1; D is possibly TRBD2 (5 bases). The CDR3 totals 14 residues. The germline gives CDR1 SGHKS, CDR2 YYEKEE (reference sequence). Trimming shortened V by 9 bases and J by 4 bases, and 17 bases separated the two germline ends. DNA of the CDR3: TGTGCCACCAAGACTACCCCTTCATACAATGAGCAGTTCTTC. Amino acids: CATKTTPSYNEQFF.

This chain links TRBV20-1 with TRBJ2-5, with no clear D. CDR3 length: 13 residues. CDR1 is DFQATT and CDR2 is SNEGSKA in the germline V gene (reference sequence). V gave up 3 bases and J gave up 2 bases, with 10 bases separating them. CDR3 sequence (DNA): TGCAGTGCTAGTAAGACCCGGCAAGAGACCCAGTACTTC. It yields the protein CSASKTRQETQYF.

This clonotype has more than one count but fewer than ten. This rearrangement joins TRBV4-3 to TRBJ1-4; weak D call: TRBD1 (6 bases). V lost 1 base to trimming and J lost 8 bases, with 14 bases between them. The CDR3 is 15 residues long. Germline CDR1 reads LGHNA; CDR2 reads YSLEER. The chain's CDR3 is CASSQGSTGGEKLFF. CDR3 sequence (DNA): TGCGCCAGCAGCCAAGGGTCGACAGGAGGAGAAAAACTGTTTTTT.

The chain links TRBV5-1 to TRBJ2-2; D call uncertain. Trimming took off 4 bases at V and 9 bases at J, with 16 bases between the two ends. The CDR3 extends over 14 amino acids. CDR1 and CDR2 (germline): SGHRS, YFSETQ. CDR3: CASSQTLSARELFF. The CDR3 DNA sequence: TGCGCCAGCAGCCAAACACTCAGCGCCCGGGAGCTGTTTTTT.

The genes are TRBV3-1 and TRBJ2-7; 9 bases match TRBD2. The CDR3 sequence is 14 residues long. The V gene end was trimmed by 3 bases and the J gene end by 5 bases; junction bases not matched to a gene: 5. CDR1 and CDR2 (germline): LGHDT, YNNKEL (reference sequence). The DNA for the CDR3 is TGTGCCAGCAGCCATGCGGGAGGGGGAGACGAGCAGTACTTC. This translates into CASSHAGGGDEQYF.

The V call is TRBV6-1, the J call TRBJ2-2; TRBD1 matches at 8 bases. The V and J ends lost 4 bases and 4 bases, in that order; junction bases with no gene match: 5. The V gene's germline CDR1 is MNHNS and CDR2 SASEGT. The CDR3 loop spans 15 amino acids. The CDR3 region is CASSVGQGFTGELFF. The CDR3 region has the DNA TGTGCCAGCAGTGTCGGACAGGGATTCACCGGGGAGCTGTTTTTT.

CDR3 loop: CASRPWADNEKLFF. DNA for the CDR3: TGTGCCAGCCGCCCATGGGCAGATAATGAAAAACTGTTTTTT. V is TRBV21-1 and J is TRBJ1-4. TRBV21-1 represents a pseudogene. This CDR3 spans 14 amino acids.

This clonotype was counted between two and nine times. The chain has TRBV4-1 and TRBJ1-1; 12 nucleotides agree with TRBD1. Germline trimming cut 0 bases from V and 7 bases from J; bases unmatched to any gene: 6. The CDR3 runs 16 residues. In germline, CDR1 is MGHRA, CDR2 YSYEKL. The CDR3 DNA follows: TGCGCCAGCAGCCAAGACCCGGGACAGGGGGCAAATGAAGCTTTCTTT. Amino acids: CASSQDPGQGANEAFF.

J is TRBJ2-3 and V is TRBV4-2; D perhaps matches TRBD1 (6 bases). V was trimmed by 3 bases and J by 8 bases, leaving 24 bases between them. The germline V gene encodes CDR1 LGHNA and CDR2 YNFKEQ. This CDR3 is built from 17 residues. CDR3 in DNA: TGTGCCAGCAGCCAGGGCCAGGGGCTGTCGACCGGGTTTACGCAGTATTTT. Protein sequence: CASSQGQGLSTGFTQYF.

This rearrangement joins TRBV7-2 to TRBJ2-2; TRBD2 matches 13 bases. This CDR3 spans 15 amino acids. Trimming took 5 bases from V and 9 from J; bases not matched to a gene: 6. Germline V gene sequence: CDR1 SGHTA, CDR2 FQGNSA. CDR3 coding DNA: TGTGCCAGCAGCGCTGGGACTAGCGGGATCAGGGAGCTGTTTTTT. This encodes CASSAGTSGIRELFF.

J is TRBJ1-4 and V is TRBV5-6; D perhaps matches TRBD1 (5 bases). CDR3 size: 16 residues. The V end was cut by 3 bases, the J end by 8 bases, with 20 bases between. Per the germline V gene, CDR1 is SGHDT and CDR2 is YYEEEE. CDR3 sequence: CASSWRGVTLEEKLFF. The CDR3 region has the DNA TGTGCCAGCAGCTGGCGAGGGGTGACATTAGAGGAAAAACTGTTTTTT.

The CDR3 is CASSYAEWGTNTGELFF. As DNA, the CDR3 is TGTGCCAGCAGTTACGCGGAGTGGGGGACGAACACCGGGGAGCTGTTTTTT. The chain combines TRBV6-5 with TRBJ2-2, with D perhaps assigned TRBD1 or TRBD2 (5 bases each). Germline V gives CDR1 MNHEY, CDR2 SVGAGI. The CDR3 contains 17 residues. With 2 bases removed from V and 0 bases from J, the gap between germline ends came to 13 bases.

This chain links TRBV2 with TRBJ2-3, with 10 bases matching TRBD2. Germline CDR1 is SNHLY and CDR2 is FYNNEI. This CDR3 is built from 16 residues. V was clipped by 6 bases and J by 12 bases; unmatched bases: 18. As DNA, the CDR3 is TGTGCCAGCAGAATACTTACTAGCGGGGCGGCCTCAGCCCAGTATTTT. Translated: CASRILTSGAASAQYF.

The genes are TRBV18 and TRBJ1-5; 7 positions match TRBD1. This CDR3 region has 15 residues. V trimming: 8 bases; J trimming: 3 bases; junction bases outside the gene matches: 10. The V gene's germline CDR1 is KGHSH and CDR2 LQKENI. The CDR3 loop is CASPTTGSYNQPQHF. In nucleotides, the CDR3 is TGTGCCAGCCCAACGACAGGGTCCTACAATCAGCCCCAGCATTTT.

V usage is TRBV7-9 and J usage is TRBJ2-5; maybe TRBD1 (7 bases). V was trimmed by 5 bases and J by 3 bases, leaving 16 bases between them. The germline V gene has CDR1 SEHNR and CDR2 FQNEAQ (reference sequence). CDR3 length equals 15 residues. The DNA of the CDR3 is TGTGCCAGCAGCCTAGGAGGGGGCAGGGAAGAGACCCAGTACTTC. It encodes CASSLGGGREETQYF.

In DNA, the CDR3 is TGTGCCACCAGCAGCCCCTCTGGAAACACCATATATTTT. Encoded protein: CATSSPSGNTIYF. The rearrangement joins TRBV15 to TRBJ1-3; unclear D gene. Germline V CDR1 and CDR2: LNHNV, YYDKDF (reference sequence). The CDR3 is made up of 13 amino acids. V was shortened by 3 bases and J by 0 bases, with 3 bases between the two germline ends.

The CDR3, as DNA: TGTGCCTGGAGAGGCAACTACGAGCAGTACTTC. Its translation is CAWRGNYEQYF. This rearrangement joins TRBV30 to TRBJ2-7; D gene ambiguous. Germline loops: CDR1 GTSNPN, CDR2 SVGIG (reference sequence). CDR3 length equals 11 residues. V was cut by 3 bases and J by 3 bases, with 6 bases left in between.

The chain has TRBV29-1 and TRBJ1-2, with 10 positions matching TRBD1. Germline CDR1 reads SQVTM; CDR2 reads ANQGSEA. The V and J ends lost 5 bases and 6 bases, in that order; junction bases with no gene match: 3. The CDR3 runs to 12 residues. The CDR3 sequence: CSVWTGGDGYTF. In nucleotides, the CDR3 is TGCAGCGTTTGGACAGGGGGGGATGGCTACACCTTC.